The next 2 T cell receptor beta chains were all read from a single sample in a study of blood T cell repertoires in COVID-19. Clones were sequenced by immunoSEQ multiplex PCR, and TCRdb holds only the in-frame ones, with some missing. The table has 80,000 to 130,000 clones, 65% to 90% seen once. Material for sequencing was PBMCs or T cells enriched from blood (not recorded which). The receptors shown here come from a woman aged 45 to 65 who had recovered from COVID-19.

The chain carries TRBV10-3 and TRBJ1-1; D might be TRBD1 (6 bases). Per germline, CDR1 ENHRY and CDR2 SYGVKD. The CDR3 spans 13 residues. Trimming pared 11 bases from V and 5 bases from J, leaving 18 bases between. The DNA of the CDR3 is TGTGCCGTCCACCCAGGGGCGAGGACTGAAGCTTTCTTT. The encoded protein is CAVHPGARTEAFF.

The chain has TRBV6-5 and TRBJ1-2, with no clear D. The CDR3 spans 12 residues. The germline gives CDR1 MNHEY, CDR2 SVGAGI. The germline V and J ends were trimmed by 6 bases and 7 bases, with 12 bases remaining between them. In DNA, the CDR3 is TGTGCCAGCAGCGATTACTCGGGTGGCTACACCTTC. Encoded protein: CASSDYSGGYTF.